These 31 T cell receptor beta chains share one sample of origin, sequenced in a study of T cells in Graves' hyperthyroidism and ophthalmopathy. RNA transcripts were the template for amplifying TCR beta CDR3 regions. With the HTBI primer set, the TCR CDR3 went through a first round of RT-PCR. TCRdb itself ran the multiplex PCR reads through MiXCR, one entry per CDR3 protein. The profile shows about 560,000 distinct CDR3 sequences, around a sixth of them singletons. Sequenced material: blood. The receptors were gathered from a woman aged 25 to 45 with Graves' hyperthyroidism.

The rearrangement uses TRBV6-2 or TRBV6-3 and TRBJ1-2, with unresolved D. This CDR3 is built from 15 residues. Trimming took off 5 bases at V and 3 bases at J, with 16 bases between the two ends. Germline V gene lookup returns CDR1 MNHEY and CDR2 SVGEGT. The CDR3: CASSPGSTWDYGYTF. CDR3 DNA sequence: TGTGCCAGCAGTCCGGGTTCGACTTGGGACTATGGCTACACCTTC.

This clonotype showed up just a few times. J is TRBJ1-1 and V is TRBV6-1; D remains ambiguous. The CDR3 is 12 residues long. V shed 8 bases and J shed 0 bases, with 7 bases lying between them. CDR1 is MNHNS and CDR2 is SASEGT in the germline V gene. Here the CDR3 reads CASVSMNTEAFF. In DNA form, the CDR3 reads TGTGCCAGCGTGTCCATGAACACTGAAGCTTTCTTT.

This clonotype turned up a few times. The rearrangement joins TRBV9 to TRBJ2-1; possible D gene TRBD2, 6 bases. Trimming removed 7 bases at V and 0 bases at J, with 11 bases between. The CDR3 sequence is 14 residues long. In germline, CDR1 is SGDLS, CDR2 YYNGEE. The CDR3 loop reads CASAAGSSYNEQFF. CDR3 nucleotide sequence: TGTGCCAGCGCGGCGGGGAGCTCCTACAATGAGCAGTTCTTC.

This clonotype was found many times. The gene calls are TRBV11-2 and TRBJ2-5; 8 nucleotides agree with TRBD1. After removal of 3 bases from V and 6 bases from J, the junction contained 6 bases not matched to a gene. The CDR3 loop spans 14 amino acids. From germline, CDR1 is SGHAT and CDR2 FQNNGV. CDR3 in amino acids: CASSLRTGWKTQYF. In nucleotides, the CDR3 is TGTGCCAGCAGCTTGAGGACAGGGTGGAAGACCCAGTACTTC.

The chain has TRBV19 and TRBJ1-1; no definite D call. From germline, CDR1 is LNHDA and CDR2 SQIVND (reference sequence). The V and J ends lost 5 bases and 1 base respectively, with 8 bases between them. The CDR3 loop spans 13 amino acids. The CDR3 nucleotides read TGTGCCAGTAGTTATTGGCAGAACACTGAAGCTTTCTTT. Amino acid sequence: CASSYWQNTEAFF. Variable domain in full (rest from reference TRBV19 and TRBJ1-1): DGGITQSPKYLFRKEGQNVTLSCEQNLNHDAMYWYRQDPGQGLRLIYYSQIVNDFQKGDIAEGYSVSREKKESFPLTVTSAQKNPTAFYLCASSYWQNTEAFFGQGTRLTVV.

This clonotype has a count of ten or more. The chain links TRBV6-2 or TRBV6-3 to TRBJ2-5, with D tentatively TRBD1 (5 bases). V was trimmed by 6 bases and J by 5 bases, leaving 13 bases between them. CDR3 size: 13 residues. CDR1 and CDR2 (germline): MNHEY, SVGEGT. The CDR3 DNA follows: TGTGCCAGCAGACCCTCAGGGAAGGAGACCCAGTACTTC. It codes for CASRPSGKETQYF.

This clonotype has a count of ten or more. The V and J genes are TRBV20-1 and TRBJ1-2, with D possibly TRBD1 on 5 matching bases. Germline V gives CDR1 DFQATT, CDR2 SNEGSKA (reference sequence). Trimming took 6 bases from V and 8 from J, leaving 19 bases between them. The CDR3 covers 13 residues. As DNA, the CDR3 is TGCAGTGCCCAGATGGCAGGGAGGGAGGGCTACACCTTC. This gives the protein CSAQMAGREGYTF.

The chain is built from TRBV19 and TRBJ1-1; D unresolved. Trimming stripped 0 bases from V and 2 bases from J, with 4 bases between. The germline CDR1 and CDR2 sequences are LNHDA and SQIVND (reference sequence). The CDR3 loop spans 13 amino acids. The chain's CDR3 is CASSIDPNTEAFF. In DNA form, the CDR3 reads TGTGCCAGTAGTATAGATCCCAACACTGAAGCTTTCTTT.

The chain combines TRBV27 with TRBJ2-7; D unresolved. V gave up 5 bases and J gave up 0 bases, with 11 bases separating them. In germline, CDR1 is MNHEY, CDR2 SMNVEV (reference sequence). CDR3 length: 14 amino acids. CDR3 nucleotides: TGTGCCAGCAGTCCGTCTAGGAACTCCTACGAGCAGTACTTC. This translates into CASSPSRNSYEQYF.

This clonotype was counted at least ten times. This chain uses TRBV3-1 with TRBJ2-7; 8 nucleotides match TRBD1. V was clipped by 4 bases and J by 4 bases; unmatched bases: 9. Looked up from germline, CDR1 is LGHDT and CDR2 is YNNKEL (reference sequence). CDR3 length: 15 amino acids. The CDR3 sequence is CASSLGTGDVYEQYF. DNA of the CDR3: TGTGCCAGCAGCCTCGGGACAGGAGATGTATACGAGCAGTACTTC.

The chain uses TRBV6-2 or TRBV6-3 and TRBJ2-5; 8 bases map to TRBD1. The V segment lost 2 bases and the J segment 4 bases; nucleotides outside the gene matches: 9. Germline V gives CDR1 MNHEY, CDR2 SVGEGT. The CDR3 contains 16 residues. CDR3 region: CASSYGARGLGETQYF. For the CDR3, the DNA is TGTGCCAGCAGTTACGGGGCCAGGGGGCTTGGAGAGACCCAGTACTTC.

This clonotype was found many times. CDR3 protein: CASRQLLGEQFF. Here the CDR3 DNA reads TGTGCCAGCAGGCAATTACTGGGTGAGCAGTTCTTC. The rearrangement joins TRBV7-9 to TRBJ2-1, with D hard to call. The germline CDR1 and CDR2 sequences are SEHNR and FQNEAQ (reference sequence). The V and J ends lost 6 bases and 9 bases respectively, with 12 bases between them. CDR3 length: 12 amino acids.

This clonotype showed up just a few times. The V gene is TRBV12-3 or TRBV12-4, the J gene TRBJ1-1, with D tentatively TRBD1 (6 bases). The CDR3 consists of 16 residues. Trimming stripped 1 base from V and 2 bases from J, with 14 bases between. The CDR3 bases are TGTGCCAGCAGTTTAGATGGCCGGGGACAAAACACTGAAGCTTTCTTT. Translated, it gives CASSLDGRGQNTEAFF.

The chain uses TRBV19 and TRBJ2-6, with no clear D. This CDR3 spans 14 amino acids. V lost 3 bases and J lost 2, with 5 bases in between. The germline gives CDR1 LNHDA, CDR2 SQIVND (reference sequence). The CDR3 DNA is TGTGCCAGTAGTATTTCCCCTGGGGCCAACGTCCTGACTTTC. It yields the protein CASSISPGANVLTF.

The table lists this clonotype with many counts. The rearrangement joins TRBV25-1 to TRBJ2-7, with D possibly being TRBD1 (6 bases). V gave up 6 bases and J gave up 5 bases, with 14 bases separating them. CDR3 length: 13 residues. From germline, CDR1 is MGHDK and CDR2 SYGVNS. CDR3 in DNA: TGTGCCAGCAGCCCACAGGGATACCACGAGCAGTACTTC. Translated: CASSPQGYHEQYF.

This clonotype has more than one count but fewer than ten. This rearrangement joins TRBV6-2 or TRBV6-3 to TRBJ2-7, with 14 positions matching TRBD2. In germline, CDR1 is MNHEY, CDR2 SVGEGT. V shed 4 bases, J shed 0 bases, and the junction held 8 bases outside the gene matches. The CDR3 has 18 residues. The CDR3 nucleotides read TGTGCCAGCAGTTTCGCGGGACTAGCGGGAGATACCTCCTACGAGCAGTACTTC. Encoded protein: CASSFAGLAGDTSYEQYF.

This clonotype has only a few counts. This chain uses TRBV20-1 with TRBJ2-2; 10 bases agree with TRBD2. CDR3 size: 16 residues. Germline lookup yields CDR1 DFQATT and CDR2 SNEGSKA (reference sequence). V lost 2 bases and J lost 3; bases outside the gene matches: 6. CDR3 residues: CSARPAGGPHTGELFF. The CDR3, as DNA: TGCAGTGCTAGACCAGCGGGAGGGCCGCACACCGGGGAGCTGTTTTTT.

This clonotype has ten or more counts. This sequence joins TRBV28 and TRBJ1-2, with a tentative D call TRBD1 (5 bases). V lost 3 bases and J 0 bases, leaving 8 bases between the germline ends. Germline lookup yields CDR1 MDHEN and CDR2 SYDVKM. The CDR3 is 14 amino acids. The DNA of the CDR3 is TGTGCCAGCAGTTTCGACAGTCCTAACTATGGCTACACCTTC. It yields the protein CASSFDSPNYGYTF.

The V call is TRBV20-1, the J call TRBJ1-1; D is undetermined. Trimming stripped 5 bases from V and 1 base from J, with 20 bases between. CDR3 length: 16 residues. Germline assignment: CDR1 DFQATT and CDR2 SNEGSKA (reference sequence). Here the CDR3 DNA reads TGCAGTGCTTGCCAGTCAAGGGCCTCAGGGAACACTGAAGCTTTCTTT. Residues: CSACQSRASGNTEAFF.

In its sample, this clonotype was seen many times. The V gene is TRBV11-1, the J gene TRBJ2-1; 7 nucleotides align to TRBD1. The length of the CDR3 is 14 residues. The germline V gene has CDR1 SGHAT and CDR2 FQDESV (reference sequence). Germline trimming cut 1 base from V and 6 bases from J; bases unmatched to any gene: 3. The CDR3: CASSLGQGSNEQFF. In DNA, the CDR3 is TGTGCCAGCAGCTTAGGACAGGGAAGCAATGAGCAGTTCTTC.

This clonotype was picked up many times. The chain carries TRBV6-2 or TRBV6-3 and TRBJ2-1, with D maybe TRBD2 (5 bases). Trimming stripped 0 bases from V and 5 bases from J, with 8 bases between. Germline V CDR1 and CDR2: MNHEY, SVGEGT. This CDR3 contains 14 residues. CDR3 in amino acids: CASSYSRTHNEQFF. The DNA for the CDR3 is TGTGCCAGCAGTTACTCCCGGACTCACAATGAGCAGTTCTTC.

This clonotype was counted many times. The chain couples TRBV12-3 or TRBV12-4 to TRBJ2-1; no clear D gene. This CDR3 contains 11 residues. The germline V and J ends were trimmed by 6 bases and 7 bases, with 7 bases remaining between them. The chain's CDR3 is CASSVTNEQFF. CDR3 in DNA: TGTGCCAGCAGCGTTACGAATGAGCAGTTCTTC.

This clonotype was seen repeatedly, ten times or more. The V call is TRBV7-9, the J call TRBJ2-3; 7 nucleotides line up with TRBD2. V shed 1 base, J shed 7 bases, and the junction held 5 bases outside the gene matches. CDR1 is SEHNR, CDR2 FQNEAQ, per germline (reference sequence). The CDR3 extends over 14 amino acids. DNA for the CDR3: TGTGCCAGCAGCTTAGTAAGAGCGGGGAATACGCAGTATTTT. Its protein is CASSLVRAGNTQYF.

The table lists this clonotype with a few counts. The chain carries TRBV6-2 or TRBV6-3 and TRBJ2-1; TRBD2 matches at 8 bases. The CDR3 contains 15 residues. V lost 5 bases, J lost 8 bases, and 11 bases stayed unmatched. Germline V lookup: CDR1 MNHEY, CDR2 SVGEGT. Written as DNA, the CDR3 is TGTGCCAGCAGTAGAGCGGGAGCCAGTTTGTATGAGCAGTTCTTC. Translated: CASSRAGASLYEQFF.

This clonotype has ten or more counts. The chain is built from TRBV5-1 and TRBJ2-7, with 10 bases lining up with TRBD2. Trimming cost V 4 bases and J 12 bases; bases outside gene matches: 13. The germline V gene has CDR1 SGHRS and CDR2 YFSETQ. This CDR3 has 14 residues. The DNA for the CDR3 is TGCGCCAGCAGCCGAGGACTAGCGGCCGGAAGGCTGTACTTC. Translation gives CASSRGLAAGRLYF.

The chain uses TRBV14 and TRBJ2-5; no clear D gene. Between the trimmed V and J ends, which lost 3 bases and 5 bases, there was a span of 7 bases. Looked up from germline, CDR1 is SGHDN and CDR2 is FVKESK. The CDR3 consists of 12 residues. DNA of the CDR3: TGTGCCAGCAGCCATTATACGGAGACCCAGTACTTC. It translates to CASSHYTETQYF.

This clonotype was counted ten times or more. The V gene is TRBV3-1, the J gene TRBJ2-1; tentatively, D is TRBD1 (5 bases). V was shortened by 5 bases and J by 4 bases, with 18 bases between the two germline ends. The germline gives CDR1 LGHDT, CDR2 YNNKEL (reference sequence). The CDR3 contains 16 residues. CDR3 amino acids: CASSDTGTRMYNEQFF. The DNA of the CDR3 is TGTGCCAGCAGCGATACAGGAACAAGGATGTACAATGAGCAGTTCTTC.

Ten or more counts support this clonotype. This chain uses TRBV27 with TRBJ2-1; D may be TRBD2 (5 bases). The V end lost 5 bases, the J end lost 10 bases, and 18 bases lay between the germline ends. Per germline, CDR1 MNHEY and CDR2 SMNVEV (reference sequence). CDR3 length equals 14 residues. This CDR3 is CASSIRRNGEEQFF. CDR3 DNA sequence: TGTGCCAGCAGTATCCGCCGAAACGGGGAAGAGCAGTTCTTC.

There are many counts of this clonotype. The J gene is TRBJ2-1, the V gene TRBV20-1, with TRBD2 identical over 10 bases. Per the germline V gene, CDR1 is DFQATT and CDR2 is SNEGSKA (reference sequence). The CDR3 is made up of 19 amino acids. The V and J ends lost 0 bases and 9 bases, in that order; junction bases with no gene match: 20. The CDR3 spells CSARDIRLAGDRFGGEQFF. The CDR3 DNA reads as TGCAGTGCTAGAGATATAAGGCTAGCGGGAGATCGGTTTGGAGGTGAGCAGTTCTTC.

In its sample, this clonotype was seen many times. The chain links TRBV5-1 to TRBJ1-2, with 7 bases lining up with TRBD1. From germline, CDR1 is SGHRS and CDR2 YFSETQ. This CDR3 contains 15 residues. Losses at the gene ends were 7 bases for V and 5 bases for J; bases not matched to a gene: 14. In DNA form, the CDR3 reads TGCGCCAGCGGATTGGGGACAGTACGGACGTATGGCTACACCTTC. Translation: CASGLGTVRTYGYTF.

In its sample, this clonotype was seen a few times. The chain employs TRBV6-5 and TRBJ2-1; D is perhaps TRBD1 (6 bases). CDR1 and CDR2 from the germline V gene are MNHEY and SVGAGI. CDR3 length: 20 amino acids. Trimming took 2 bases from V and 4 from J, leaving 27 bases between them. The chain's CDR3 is CASSYEFSYRDVSSYNEQFF. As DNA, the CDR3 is TGTGCCAGCAGTTACGAGTTCTCCTACAGGGACGTATCTTCATACAATGAGCAGTTCTTC.